The 23 T cell receptor beta chains in this list originate from one sample, sequenced in a study of T cell responses to AZD1222 COVID-19 vaccine. The method was immunoSEQ multiplex PCR; TCRdb's version includes in-frame clones alone and lacks a portion of them. The repertoire includes over 120,000 clones, approximately 92% of them detected once, and 3.6% sits in the top ten. The source was peripheral blood, collected 28 days after the second AZD1222 dose. All receptors come from an adult who received the AZD1222 COVID-19 vaccine.

The V and J genes are TRBV6-2 or TRBV6-3 and TRBJ2-7, with a weak D call TRBD2 (6 bases). V was trimmed by 5 bases and J by 3 bases, leaving 14 bases between them. Germline CDR1 and CDR2: MNHEY and SVGEGT. CDR3 length equals 14 residues. CDR3 nucleotide sequence: TGTGCCAGCAGTGGGGGACTCGAATTCTACGAGCAGTACTTC. Translating gives CASSGGLEFYEQYF.

This clone was found once. The V and J genes are TRBV11-2 and TRBJ1-2; a possible D gene is TRBD1 (6 bases). Trimming removed 5 bases at V and 7 bases at J, with 26 bases between. CDR3 length: 17 residues. Germline loops: CDR1 SGHAT, CDR2 FQNNGV. In DNA, the CDR3 is TGTGCCAGCAGCCGTTCTGTTATTGGGACACCCTTCCGTGGCTACACCTTC. This encodes CASSRSVIGTPFRGYTF.

This clone was counted once. V is TRBV2 and J is TRBJ2-7, with D uncertain. The CDR3 spans 14 residues. Per the germline V gene, CDR1 is SNHLY and CDR2 is FYNNEI. The V and J ends lost 4 bases and 0 bases respectively, with 10 bases between them. The CDR3 DNA reads as TGTGCCAGCAGTGGGACCTACCTCTCCTACGAGCAGTACTTC. Protein sequence: CASSGTYLSYEQYF.

The V gene is TRBV7-2, the J gene TRBJ2-3; 8 positions match TRBD2. Trimming at V came to 3 bases and at J to 0 bases, leaving 5 bases not matched to a gene. CDR3 length: 16 residues. Germline-derived CDR1 and CDR2 are SGHTA and FQGNSA. CDR3 bases: TGTGCCAGCAGCTTGCTTAGCGGGACTAGCACAGATACGCAGTATTTT. Residues: CASSLLSGTSTDTQYF.

V and J are TRBV4-3 and TRBJ2-1; D call uncertain. This CDR3 comprises 15 residues. CDR1 LGHNA and CDR2 YSLEER come from the germline V gene. Trimming took 0 bases from V and 7 from J, leaving 13 bases between them. The CDR3 region is CASSQDRSLGNEQFF. The CDR3 DNA is TGCGCCAGCAGCCAAGATAGGTCCCTCGGAAATGAGCAGTTCTTC.

The table lists this clone with a count of one. The V call is TRBV28, the J call TRBJ2-5, with 12 nucleotides matching TRBD2. The CDR3 covers 15 residues. Germline loops: CDR1 MDHEN, CDR2 SYDVKM. After removal of 4 bases from V and 4 bases from J, the junction contained 4 bases not matched to a gene. The CDR3 nucleotides read TGTGCCAGCAGTTCACTAGCGGGAGGCGCAGAGACCCAGTACTTC. This translates into CASSSLAGGAETQYF.

Note on this clone: Other DNA variants within this sample encode the same CDR3. This sequence joins TRBV28 and TRBJ2-7, with 13 bases lining up with TRBD2. The CDR3 extends over 15 amino acids. J lost 0 bases, V lost 5 bases, and 1 base had no gene match. Per the germline V gene, CDR1 is MDHEN and CDR2 is SYDVKM. CDR3 in DNA: TGTGCCAGCAGTCGGACTAGCGGGAGCTCCTACGAGCAGTACTTC. Protein sequence: CASSRTSGSSYEQYF.

The chain links TRBV4-3 to TRBJ1-3, with D unresolved. Looked up from germline, CDR1 is LGHNA and CDR2 is YSLEER. Trimming cost V 0 bases and J 5 bases, with 5 bases left between them. This CDR3 contains 13 residues. The CDR3 sequence: CASSQDWRNTIYF. CDR3 DNA sequence: TGCGCCAGCAGCCAAGATTGGCGAAACACCATATATTTT.

The V gene is TRBV18, the J gene TRBJ2-1, with a tentative D call TRBD2 (5 bases). The germline CDR1 and CDR2 sequences are KGHSH and LQKENI. V shed 4 bases and J shed 7 bases, with 8 bases lying between them. This CDR3 has 12 residues. The CDR3 loop reads CASSQSGNEQFF. The CDR3 nucleotides are TGTGCCAGCTCACAATCGGGGAATGAGCAGTTCTTC.

The V and J genes are TRBV7-9 and TRBJ2-3, with 8 bases identical to TRBD1. CDR1 and CDR2 from the germline V gene are SEHNR and FQNEAQ (reference sequence). J was trimmed by 2 bases and V by 5 bases; bases with no gene match: 6. This CDR3 contains 15 residues. CDR3 sequence reads: CASSEYRGYTDTQYF. The CDR3 DNA sequence: TGTGCCAGCAGCGAATACAGGGGGTACACAGATACGCAGTATTTT.

The chain has TRBV19 and TRBJ2-7; 9 bases line up with TRBD1. CDR3 size: 15 residues. The germline CDR1 and CDR2 sequences are LNHDA and SQIVND (reference sequence). V gave up 5 bases and J gave up 1 base; unmatched junction bases: 6. CDR3 region: CASSSSGTGSYEQYF. In DNA form, the CDR3 reads TGTGCCAGTAGTTCTTCCGGGACAGGGTCCTACGAGCAGTACTTC.

V gene TRBV5-6 combines with J gene TRBJ1-5; TRBD1 might be the D (6 bases). The CDR3 runs 15 residues. Germline-derived CDR1 and CDR2 are SGHDT and YYEEEE. Trimming stripped 1 base from V and 4 bases from J, with 12 bases between. In DNA form, the CDR3 reads TGTGCCAGCAGCTTGAGGGGGGTTTGGAATCAGCCCCAGCATTTT. This translates into CASSLRGVWNQPQHF.

V is TRBV6-5 and J is TRBJ1-1; D is unclear. This CDR3 has 14 amino acids. CDR1 MNHEY and CDR2 SVGAGI come from the germline V gene. Trimming left V 8 bases short and J 3 bases short, with 16 bases between. The CDR3 here is CASHLGNPHTEAFF. Written as DNA, the CDR3 is TGTGCCAGCCACCTGGGGAACCCACACACTGAAGCTTTCTTT.

The chain combines TRBV6-5 with TRBJ1-5; D ambiguous. Germline V gene data show CDR1 as MNHEY and CDR2 as SVGAGI. This CDR3 comprises 13 residues. Trimming stripped 6 bases from V and 0 bases from J, with 6 bases between. This CDR3 reads CASRPTSNQPQHF. The CDR3 coding sequence is TGTGCCAGCAGACCTACTAGCAATCAGCCCCAGCATTTT.

The chain is built from TRBV29-1 and TRBJ2-1; TRBD2 matches at 16 bases. This CDR3 has 18 amino acids. V lost 8 bases, J lost 4 bases, and 14 bases stayed unmatched. The germline gives CDR1 SQVTM, CDR2 ANQGSEA. In nucleotides, the CDR3 is TGCAGCACTGGCCACGGGACTAGCGGGAGGGCGGGGTACAATGAGCAGTTCTTC. It encodes CSTGHGTSGRAGYNEQFF.

This clone appeared a single time. The chain is built from TRBV30 and TRBJ2-4, with D perhaps being TRBD1 or TRBD2 (5 bases each). This CDR3 has 15 amino acids. V was trimmed by 1 base and J by 0 bases, leaving 10 bases between them. CDR1 and CDR2 from the germline V gene are GTSNPN and SVGIG (reference sequence). The CDR3 is CAWSEGTGAKNIQYF. Here the CDR3 DNA reads TGTGCCTGGAGTGAGGGGACGGGAGCCAAAAACATTCAGTACTTC.

The chain links TRBV4-2 to TRBJ1-2; D call uncertain. CDR3 length equals 15 residues. The germline V and J ends were trimmed by 0 bases and 3 bases, with 11 bases remaining between them. The germline gives CDR1 LGHNA, CDR2 YNFKEQ. The CDR3 reads CASSQDRNSDYGYTF. The CDR3 bases are TGTGCCAGCAGCCAAGATCGGAACAGTGACTATGGCTACACCTTC.

J is TRBJ1-1 and V is TRBV28, with a possible D match to TRBD1 (5 bases). The CDR3 totals 14 residues. V lost 2 bases to trimming and J lost 4 bases, with 11 bases between them. Germline V gene data show CDR1 as MDHEN and CDR2 as SYDVKM. In DNA, the CDR3 is TGTGCCAGCAGTTTAGGGGCGTTGGCCACTGAAGCTTTCTTT. Protein sequence: CASSLGALATEAFF.

The rearrangement joins TRBV6-5 to TRBJ2-1; 9 bases agree with TRBD2. The CDR3 totals 15 residues. Per germline, CDR1 MNHEY and CDR2 SVGAGI. Trimming removed 2 bases from V and 10 bases from J; junction bases left unmatched: 9. CDR3 protein: CASSYRREGSREQFF. CDR3 nucleotides: TGTGCCAGCAGTTACCGGCGGGAGGGCAGTCGAGAGCAGTTCTTC.

This rearrangement joins TRBV21-1 to TRBJ1-5; whether TRBD1, the table's D call, matches the DNA was not checked. TRBV21-1 is a listed pseudogene. The CDR3 is 14 amino acids. The CDR3 region has the DNA TGTGCCAGCAGCTCCCCGGGACAGTTTCAGCCCCAGCATTTT. Amino acids: CASSSPGQFQPQHF.

This clone has a single count. The J gene is TRBJ2-7, the V gene TRBV24-1; the D is unclear. The CDR3 is 13 amino acids. Trimming stripped 7 bases from V and 1 base from J, with 10 bases between. CDR1 is KGHDR and CDR2 is SFDVKD in the germline V gene. The CDR3 region is CATSPGASYEQYF. The CDR3 bases are TGTGCCACCAGCCCCGGTGCATCCTACGAGCAGTACTTC.

A single count supports this clone. The rearrangement links TRBV28 to TRBJ1-6; D not resolved. CDR3 size: 14 residues. In germline, CDR1 is MDHEN, CDR2 SYDVKM. The ends were cut back, 7 bases at V and 7 bases at J, with 14 bases in the middle. CDR3 region: CASNVENLNSPLHF. The DNA for the CDR3 is TGTGCCAGCAACGTGGAGAATTTGAATTCACCCCTCCACTTT.

The gene calls are TRBV15 and TRBJ1-4; a weak D match, TRBD1 (5 bases). With 0 bases removed from V and 8 bases from J, the gap between germline ends came to 13 bases. The CDR3 spans 15 residues. Germline lookup yields CDR1 LNHNV and CDR2 YYDKDF (reference sequence). CDR3 nucleotide sequence: TGTGCCACCAGCAGAGATTACGGGGGGGACGAAAAACTGTTTTTT. This translates into CATSRDYGGDEKLFF.